This T cell receptor (beta chain) was recorded in a study of T cell clonality in common variable immunodeficiency. Both groups were predominantly of Caucasian heritage. Donors gave 5 to 8 ml heparinized peripheral whole blood. Study outcomes and limitations: CVID subjects shared fewer TCRbeta clones than healthy controls did. Authors noted CVID clonality's cause needs subpopulation repertoire sequencing.

TCRdb keeps only in-frame clones here, not all; method: immunoSEQ multiplex PCR. The data list tens of thousands of clones, none observed once; 3.5% to 4% falls to the top ten. This clone was seen repeatedly, ten times or more. Its antigen remains unknown. The CDR3 extends 3 residues past the end of the read, so its final part is completed from the germline J gene. The trim removed 3 bases at V and 7 bases at J, leaving 14 bases unmatched. CDR3 length: 15 residues. CDR1 and CDR2 (germline): DFQATT, SNEGSKA (reference sequence). The TCR sequence derives from a person aged 18-69 years in good health. The source material was peripheral blood mononuclear cells. The chain recombines TRBV20-1 with TRBJ1-1, with TRBD1 matching 7 bases. Partial CDR3 DNA: TGCAGTGCTAGTGTTCCGGGACAGTACGTTCTTGAA. Its protein product is CSASVPGQYVLE. The whole CDR3 reads CSASVPGQYVLEAFF.